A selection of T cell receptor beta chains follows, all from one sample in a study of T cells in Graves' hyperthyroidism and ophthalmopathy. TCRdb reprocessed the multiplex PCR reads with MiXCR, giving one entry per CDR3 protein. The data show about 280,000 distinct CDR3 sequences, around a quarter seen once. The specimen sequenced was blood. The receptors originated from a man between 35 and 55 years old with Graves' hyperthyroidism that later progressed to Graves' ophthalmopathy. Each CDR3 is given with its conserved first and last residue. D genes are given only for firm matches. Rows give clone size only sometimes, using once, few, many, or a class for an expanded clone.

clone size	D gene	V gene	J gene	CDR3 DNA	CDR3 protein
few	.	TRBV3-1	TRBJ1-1	TGTGCCAGCAGCCAAGGGGCAGGAGATTCGAACGCTGAAGCTTTCTTT	CASSQGAGDSNAEAFF
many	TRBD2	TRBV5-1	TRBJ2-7	TGCGCCAGCAGCTTACTTAGCGGGAATACCTACGAGCAGTACTTC	CASSLLSGNTYEQYF
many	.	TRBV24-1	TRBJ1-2	TGTGCCACCAGTGAAGACGGGAATCGTGGCTACACCTTC	CATSEDGNRGYTF
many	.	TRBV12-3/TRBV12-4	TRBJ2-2	TGTGCCAGCAGTTTGGCGAACACCGGGGAGCTGTTTTTT	CASSLANTGELFF
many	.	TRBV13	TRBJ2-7	TGTGCCAGCAGCCCCACCACTACCCCAGGGACCTACGAGCAGTACTTC	CASSPTTTPGTYEQYF
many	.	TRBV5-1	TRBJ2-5	TGCGCCAGCAGCTTGGTTCGGAAAGAGACCCAGTACTTC	CASSLVRKETQYF
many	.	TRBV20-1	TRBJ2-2	TGCGGTGGGGTAGGCGGCATCACCGGGGAGCTGTTTTTT	CGGVGGITGELFF
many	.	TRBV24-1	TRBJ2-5	TGTGCCACCAGTGAAAGAGGACGCTGGGAGACCCAGTACTTC	CATSERGRWETQYF
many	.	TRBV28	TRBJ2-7	TGTGCCAGCAGTTCCCGACCTACGCAGGAGCAGTACTTC	CASSSRPTQEQYF
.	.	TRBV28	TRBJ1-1	TGTGCCAGCACCCAGACCCTAGTTGGGGCTGAAGCTTTCTTT	CASTQTLVGAEAFF
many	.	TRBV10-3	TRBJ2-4	TGTGCCATCAGTTCCGATCTAGCCAAAAACATTCAGTACTTC	CAISSDLAKNIQYF
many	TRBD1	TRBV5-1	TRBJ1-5	TGCGCCAGCAGCTTGGAGGGGGCGAGCAATCAGCCCCAGCATTTT	CASSLEGASNQPQHF
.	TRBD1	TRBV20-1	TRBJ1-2	TGCAGTGCTAGACAGGGGGCGTATGGCTACACCTTC	CSARQGAYGYTF
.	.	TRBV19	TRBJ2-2	TGTGCCAGTAGTATGGGACGGACGAACACCGGGGAGCTGTTTTTT	CASSMGRTNTGELFF
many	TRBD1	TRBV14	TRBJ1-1	TGTGCCAGCAGCCGTCCCGGGACAGGGACGAACACTGAAGCTTTCTTT	CASSRPGTGTNTEAFF
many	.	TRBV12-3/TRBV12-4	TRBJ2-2	TGTGCCAGCAGTGAACCCGGGGAGCTGTTTTTT	CASSEPGELFF
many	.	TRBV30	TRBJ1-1	TGTGCCTGGAAAACAGTCGGAGCTTTCTTT	CAWKTVGAFF
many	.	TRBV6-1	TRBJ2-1	TGTGCCAGCAGAACAGGTCTAGTCTCTGAGCAGTTCTTC	CASRTGLVSEQFF
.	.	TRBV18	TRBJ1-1	TGTGCCAGCTCACCACCATCCACGGGAGAGACTGAAGCTTTCTTT	CASSPPSTGETEAFF
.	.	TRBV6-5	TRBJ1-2	TGTGCCAGCAGTTACTGGCTTCGGGATGGCTACACCTTC	CASSYWLRDGYTF
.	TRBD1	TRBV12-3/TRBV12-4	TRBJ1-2	TGTGCCAGCAGCACCCACAGGGGCCCGAGAGGCTACACCTTC	CASSTHRGPRGYTF
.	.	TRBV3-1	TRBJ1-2	TGTGCCAGCAGTCCTGGGACACGCGGCTACACCTTC	CASSPGTRGYTF
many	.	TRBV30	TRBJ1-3	TGTGCCTGGAGTGTACGCACCTCTGGAAACACCATATATTTT	CAWSVRTSGNTIYF
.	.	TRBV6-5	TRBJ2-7	TGTGCCAGCAGTTCCGGACCTAGCTGGTACGAGCAGTACTTC	CASSSGPSWYEQYF
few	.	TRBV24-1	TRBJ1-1	TGTGCCACCAGTGATACTTTATCGCCCGAAACGTTTTTCTTT	CATSDTLSPETFFF
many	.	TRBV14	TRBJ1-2	TGTGCCAGCAGCCCATCGAGAGGGGGGGGCTACACCTTC	CASSPSRGGGYTF
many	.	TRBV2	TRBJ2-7	TGTGCCAGCACTATATCCGGTACAGCCTACGAGCAGTACTTC	CASTISGTAYEQYF
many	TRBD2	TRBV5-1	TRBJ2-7	TGCGCCAGCAGCTTGGGCGGGAGGACCTACGAGCAGTACTTC	CASSLGGRTYEQYF
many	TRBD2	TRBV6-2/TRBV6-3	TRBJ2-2	TGTGCCAGCAGCTCCTCGGGTTTGGGGGCTAGCGGGTACACCGGGGAGCTGTTTTTT	CASSSSGLGASGYTGELFF
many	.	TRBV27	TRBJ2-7	TGTGCCAGCAGTTACGGGACGAACCCCTACGAGCAGTACTTC	CASSYGTNPYEQYF
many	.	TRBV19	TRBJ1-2	TGTGCCAGTAGTGTGGACGGCCGGAACTATGGCTACACCTTC	CASSVDGRNYGYTF
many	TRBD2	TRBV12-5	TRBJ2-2	TGTGCTAGCAGGCCTCTAGCGGGGGAAACGAACACCGGGGAGCTGTTTTTT	CASRPLAGETNTGELFF
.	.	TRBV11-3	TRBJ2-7	TGTGCCAGCAGCTTGGGATCCAACTACGAGCAGTACTTC	CASSLGSNYEQYF
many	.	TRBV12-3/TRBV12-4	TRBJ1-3	TGTGCCAGCAGTCACCCGTCTGGAAACACCATATATTTT	CASSHPSGNTIYF
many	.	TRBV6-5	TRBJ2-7	TGTGCCAGCAGTTATCAGCGGCAGGGGTACGAGCAGTACTTC	CASSYQRQGYEQYF
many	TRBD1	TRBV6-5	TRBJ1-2	TGTGCCAGCAGTTACGACGGACAGGGCGGATATGGCTACACCTTC	CASSYDGQGGYGYTF
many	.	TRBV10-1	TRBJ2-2	TGCGCCAGCAGTGATGGGCGAGGGGGTCCCGGGGAGCTGTTTTTT	CASSDGRGGPGELFF
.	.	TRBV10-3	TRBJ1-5	TGTGCCATCAGTGAGTCTGGAATGTTTAATCAGCCCCAGCATTTT	CAISESGMFNQPQHF
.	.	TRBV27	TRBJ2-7	TGTGCCAGCAGTTTATCCGGGGCAGGGGACGAGCAGTACTTC	CASSLSGAGDEQYF
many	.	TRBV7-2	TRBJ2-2	TGTGCCAGCAGCTTAGAGCCGACGGGCCCTGAGCTGTTTTTT	CASSLEPTGPELFF
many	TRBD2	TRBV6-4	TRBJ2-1	TGTGCCAGCAGCCCCGGGACTAGCGAGTACAATGAGCAGTTCTTC	CASSPGTSEYNEQFF
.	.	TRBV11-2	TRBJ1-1	TGTGCCAGCAGCTCCAAGGTGTGGAACACTGAAGCTTTCTTT	CASSSKVWNTEAFF
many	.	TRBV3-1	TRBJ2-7	TGTGCCAGCAGCCAAGATTCGAAGAGGGGAGCGCCGTACTTC	CASSQDSKRGAPYF
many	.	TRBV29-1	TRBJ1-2	TGCAGCGCCGGGGTTTTTAAGCGTAACTATGGCTACACCTTC	CSAGVFKRNYGYTF
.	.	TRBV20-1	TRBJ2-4	TGCAGTGGCTCCCTCAAGTCGGGGGTCCACATTCAGTACTTC	CSGSLKSGVHIQYF
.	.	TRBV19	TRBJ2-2	TGTGCCAGTAGTCCTGGACTCTTCTACACCGGGGAGCTGTTTTTT	CASSPGLFYTGELFF
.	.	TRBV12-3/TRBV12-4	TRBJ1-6	TGTGCCAGCAGTTTATGGGTGGTGGCAAGTAATAATTCACCCCTCCACTTT	CASSLWVVASNNSPLHF
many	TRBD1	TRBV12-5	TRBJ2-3	TGTGCTAGTGGTTTGGACAGGAGACAGGGGGGTTCAGATACGCAGTATTTT	CASGLDRRQGGSDTQYF
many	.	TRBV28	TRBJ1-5	TGTGCCAGCAGTTTTAAACAGCCCCAGCATTTT	CASSFKQPQHF
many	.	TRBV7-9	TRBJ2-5	TGTGCCAGCAGCTTAGCGCTGGGGGTTTTCGCCCAAGAGACCCAGTACTTC	CASSLALGVFAQETQYF
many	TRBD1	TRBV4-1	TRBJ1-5	TGCGCCAGCAGCCCTTCTTTGGACAGGGGAAGGGGCAATCAGCCCCAGCATTTT	CASSPSLDRGRGNQPQHF
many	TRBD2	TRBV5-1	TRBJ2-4	TGCGCCAGCAGCTATTCGGGGGGATCAGCCAAAAACATTCAGTACTTC	CASSYSGGSAKNIQYF